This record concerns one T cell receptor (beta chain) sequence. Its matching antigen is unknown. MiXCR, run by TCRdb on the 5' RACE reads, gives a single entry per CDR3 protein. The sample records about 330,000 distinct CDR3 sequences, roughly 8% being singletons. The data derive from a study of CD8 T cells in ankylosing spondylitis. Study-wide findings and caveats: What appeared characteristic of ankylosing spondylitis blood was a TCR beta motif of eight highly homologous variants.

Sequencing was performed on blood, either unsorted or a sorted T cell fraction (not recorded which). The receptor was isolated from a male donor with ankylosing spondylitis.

In DNA, the CDR3 is TGTGCCAGCAGTGACTCCCGGGACAGGGTGGGCGAGCAGTACTTC. Its translation: CASSDSRDRVGEQYF. The chain uses TRBV25-1 and TRBJ2-7, with 9 bases matching TRBD1. Per the germline V gene, CDR1 is MGHDK and CDR2 is SYGVNS. CDR3 length: 15 residues. V shed 3 bases, J shed 6 bases, and the junction held 9 bases outside the gene matches.